This T cell receptor beta chain comes out of a study of blood T cell repertoires in COVID-19. Across the whole study: Samples of COVID-19 (acute and convalescent) were obtained from the United States, Italy and Spain.

How the authors handled the data: Amplification with reference gene primers provided the estimates of nucleated cell counts. Measured with immunoSEQ multiplex PCR; TCRdb has only the in-frame clones, and not every one. The V and J calls and the clone size are those of that table, but D and trimming were determined from the DNA. Of some 120,000 clones listed, roughly 80% are singletons. Germline V gene sequence: CDR1 LGHDT, CDR2 YNNKEL (reference sequence). Unmatched junction bases numbered 9, after V lost 5 bases and J lost 5 bases. The CDR3 loop spans 15 amino acids. Material for sequencing was peripheral blood. The chain links TRBV3-1 (or the pseudogene TRBV3-2) to TRBJ2-5, with TRBD1 matching over 9 bases. This receptor was identified in a woman between 50 and 59 years old with acute or convalescent COVID-19. The CDR3, as DNA: TGTGCCAGCAGCGTGGGACAGGGCTCTATGGAGACCCAGTACTTC. Translation gives CASSVGQGSMETQYF.